The clone carrying this T cell receptor beta chain has more than one count but fewer than ten. Its matching antigen is unknown. The data were obtained in a study of response to subunit inactivated influenza vaccine. Findings and limits, study-wide: Each seasonal influenza vaccination, the authors suggested, recruits few new T cells.

This CDR3 region has 13 residues. Trimming cost V 5 bases and J 6 bases; bases outside gene matches: 5. TCRdb itself ran the RT-PCR reads through MiXCR, one entry per CDR3 protein. Counted here are 750,000 to 850,000 distinct CDR3 sequences, under 20% occurring once; the ten biggest clones make up roughly a tenth. The sequencing used PBMCs from blood, collected 4 to 6 days after vaccination. J is TRBJ2-3 and V is TRBV12-3 or TRBV12-4; 7 bases are shared with TRBD1. The sequence was collected from a man aged 50 to 60 who received an inactivated influenza vaccine. The CDR3 spells CASSPQGMDTQYF. The CDR3 DNA reads as TGTGCCAGCAGTCCACAGGGGATGGATACGCAGTATTTT.